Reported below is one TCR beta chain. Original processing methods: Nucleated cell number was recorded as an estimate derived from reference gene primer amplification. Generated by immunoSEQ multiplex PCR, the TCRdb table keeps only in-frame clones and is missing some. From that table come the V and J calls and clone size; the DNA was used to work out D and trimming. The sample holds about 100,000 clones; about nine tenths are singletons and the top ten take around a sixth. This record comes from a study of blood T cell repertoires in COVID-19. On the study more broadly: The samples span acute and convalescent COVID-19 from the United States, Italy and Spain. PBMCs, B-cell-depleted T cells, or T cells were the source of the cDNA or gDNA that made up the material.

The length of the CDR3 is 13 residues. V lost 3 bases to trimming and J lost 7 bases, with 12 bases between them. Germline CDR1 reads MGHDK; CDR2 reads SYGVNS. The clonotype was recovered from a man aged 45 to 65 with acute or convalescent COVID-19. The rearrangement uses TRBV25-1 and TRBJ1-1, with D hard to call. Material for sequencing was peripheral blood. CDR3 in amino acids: CASSETPEGEAFF. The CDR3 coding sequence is TGTGCCAGCAGTGAGACCCCGGAGGGTGAAGCTTTCTTT.